This TCR beta chain is drawn from a study of a mutant IDH1 vaccine in newly diagnosed glioma. Study-level information: The treated group averaged 40.4 years old and was roughly 60% male, approximately 40% female. Most patients had radiochemotherapy with temozolomide before enrollment; others had one alone.

This CDR3 contains 18 residues. Germline assignment: CDR1 GTSNPN and CDR2 SVGIG (reference sequence). The ends lost 0 bases at V and 4 bases at J; junction bases unmatched: 14. TCRdb's table, derived via immunoSEQ multiplex PCR, lists solely in-frame clones and lacks some. The table shows some 56,000 clones, with 75% to 95% occurring only once. Documented time point: baseline, week 1 (first vaccination visit). Treatment meaning: pre-vaccination baseline after standard-of-care therapy. The receptor's source is a man between 50 and 59 years old with glioma. The V gene is TRBV30, the J gene TRBJ1-2; 10 bases agree with TRBD1. This specimen was PBMCs, taken from a glioma patient treated with radiotherapy, temozolomide or both. The CDR3 coding sequence is TGTGCCTGGAGTGTATGGGGACAGGGGCGCAAAGGTGGCTATGGCTACACCTTC. Translated: CAWSVWGQGRKGGYGYTF.